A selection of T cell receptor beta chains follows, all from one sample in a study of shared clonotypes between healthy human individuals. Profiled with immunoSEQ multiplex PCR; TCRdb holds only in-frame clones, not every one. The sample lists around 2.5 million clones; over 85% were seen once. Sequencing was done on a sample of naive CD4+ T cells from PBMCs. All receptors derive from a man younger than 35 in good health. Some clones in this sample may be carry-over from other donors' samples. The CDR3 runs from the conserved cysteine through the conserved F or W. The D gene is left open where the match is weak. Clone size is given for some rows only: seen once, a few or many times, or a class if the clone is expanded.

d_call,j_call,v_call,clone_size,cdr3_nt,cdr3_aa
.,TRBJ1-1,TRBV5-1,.,TGCGCCAGCAGCCGCGGGACCGAGAACACTGAAGCTTTCTTT,CASSRGTENTEAFF
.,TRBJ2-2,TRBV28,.,TGTGCCAGCGCCGGACAGCTCACCGGGGAGCTGTTTTTT,CASAGQLTGELFF
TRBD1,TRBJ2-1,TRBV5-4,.,TGTGCCAGCAGCTTGGACAGGGGATCCTACAATGAGCAGTTCTTC,CASSLDRGSYNEQFF
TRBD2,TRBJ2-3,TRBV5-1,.,TGCGCCAGCAGCTTGGGACTAGCGGGTAGAGGGGCAGATACGCAGTATTTT,CASSLGLAGRGADTQYF
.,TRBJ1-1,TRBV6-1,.,TGTGCCAGCAGTGCCAACCAAGGGGAGACTGAAGCTTTCTTT,CASSANQGETEAFF
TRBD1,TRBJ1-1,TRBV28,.,TGTGCCGGACAGACAGGGGGCTTGACTGAAGCTTTCTTT,CAGQTGGLTEAFF
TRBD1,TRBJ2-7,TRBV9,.,TGTGCCAGCAGCGCCCGGGACAGGGTACACGAGCAGTACTTC,CASSARDRVHEQYF
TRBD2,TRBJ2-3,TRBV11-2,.,TGTGCCAGCAGCTTAATGATAGCGGGAGGTTCTAGCACAGATACGCAGTATTTT,CASSLMIAGGSSTDTQYF
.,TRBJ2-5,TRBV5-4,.,TGTGCCAGCAGCTTGAACCAGAAAATCCGAGGGCAAGAGACCCAGTACTTC,CASSLNQKIRGQETQYF
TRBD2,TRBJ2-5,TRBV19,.,TGTGCCAGTAGTATAGATTTTGTGCGGCCCCCCGGGGGGCAAGAGACCCAGTACTTC,CASSIDFVRPPGGQETQYF
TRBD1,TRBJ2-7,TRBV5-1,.,TGCGCCAGCAGCTTGCAAGGGGGCGACTCCTACGAGCAGTACTTC,CASSLQGGDSYEQYF
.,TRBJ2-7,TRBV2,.,TGTGCCAGCAGTGGGAGTGGCGGCCCCTACGAGCAGTACTTC,CASSGSGGPYEQYF
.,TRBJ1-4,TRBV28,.,TGTGCCAGCAGTCCCGAACCGGGACAAACTGCAACTAATGAAAAACTGTTTTTT,CASSPEPGQTATNEKLFF
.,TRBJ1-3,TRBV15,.,TGTGCCACCAGCATCACAGAGGGCGCCATCTCTGGAAACACCATATATTTT,CATSITEGAISGNTIYF
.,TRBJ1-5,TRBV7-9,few,TGTGCCAGCAGCTTGGAGGGCAGGGGAGGCCAGCCCCAGCATTTT,CASSLEGRGGQPQHF
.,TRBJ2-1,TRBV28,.,TGTGCCAGCAGTTTAGGACGGGGGTACAATGAGCAGTTCTTC,CASSLGRGYNEQFF
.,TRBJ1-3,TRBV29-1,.,TGCAGCGGGCACGGTTACGGAAACACCATATATTTT,CSGHGYGNTIYF
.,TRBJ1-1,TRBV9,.,TGTGCCAGCAGCCACGGGGAGGTTGAACTGGCTGAAGCTTTCTTT,CASSHGEVELAEAFF
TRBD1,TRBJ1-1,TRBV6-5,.,TGTGCCAGCAGTTCAGGACAGGCGATGAACACTGAAGCTTTCTTT,CASSSGQAMNTEAFF
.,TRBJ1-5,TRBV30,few,TGTGCCTGGAGCCGGGGTAGGGATAGGACCGACAATCAGCCCCAGCATTTT,CAWSRGRDRTDNQPQHF
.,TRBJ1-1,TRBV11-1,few,TGTGCCAGCAGCCGACAGATGAACACTGAAGCTTTCTTT,CASSRQMNTEAFF
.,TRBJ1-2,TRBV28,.,TGTGCCAGCAGTGGACTACAGGGAGTTCGGGATGGCTACACCTTC,CASSGLQGVRDGYTF
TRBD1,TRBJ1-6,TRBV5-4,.,TGTGCCAGCAGCTTAGACAGGGTCGGTTCACCCCTCCACTTT,CASSLDRVGSPLHF
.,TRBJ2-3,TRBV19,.,TGTGCCAGTCGGGGAGATACGCAGTATTTT,CASRGDTQYF
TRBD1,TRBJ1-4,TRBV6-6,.,TGTGCCAGCAGTACACAGGGGGCCTTCGAAAAACTGTTTTTT,CASSTQGAFEKLFF
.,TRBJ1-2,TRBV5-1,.,TGCGCCAGCAGCTTGGCCGGGGTCCCGGCCGAGGTCCTTTTC,CASSLAGVPAEVLF
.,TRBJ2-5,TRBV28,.,TGTGCCAGCAGGCCCTCGGGGGTTGCCTCAGAGACCCAGTACTTC,CASRPSGVASETQYF
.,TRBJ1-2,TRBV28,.,TGTGCCAGCAGTTTAACCCCCAAGTTGGGCGGCTACACCTTC,CASSLTPKLGGYTF
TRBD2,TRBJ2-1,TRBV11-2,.,TGTGCCAGCAGGAAGATAGCGGGCCCTACCTACAATGAGCAGTTCTTC,CASRKIAGPTYNEQFF
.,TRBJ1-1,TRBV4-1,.,TGCGCCAGCAGCCAAGAAGGCAGGGGTGGTGAAGCTTTCTTT,CASSQEGRGGEAFF
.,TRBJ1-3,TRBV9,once,TGTGCCAGCAGCGTATACCCCACCGGTCGTTCCATATATTTT,CASSVYPTGRSIYF
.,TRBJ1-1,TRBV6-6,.,TGTGCCAGCAGAACTCGACCCCAGAACACTGAAGCTTTCTTT,CASRTRPQNTEAFF
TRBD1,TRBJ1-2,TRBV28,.,TGTGCCAGTAAGACAGGGGGCTATGGCTACACCTTC,CASKTGGYGYTF
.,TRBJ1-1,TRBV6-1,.,TGTGCCAGCAGTCTTGAGGCGGGGAACACTGAAGCTTTCTTT,CASSLEAGNTEAFF
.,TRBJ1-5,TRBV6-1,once,TGTGCCAGCAGCGTAATTGAAAACGGCAATCAGCCCCAGCATTTT,CASSVIENGNQPQHF
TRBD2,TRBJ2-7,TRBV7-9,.,TGTGCCAGCAGCGAAACTAGCGGGAGGACCTACGAGCAGTACTTC,CASSETSGRTYEQYF
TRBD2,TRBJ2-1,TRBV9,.,TGTGCCAGCAGCAGCTCCGGGACTAGCGCGCACCTTTCCTACAATGAGCAGTTCTTC,CASSSSGTSAHLSYNEQFF
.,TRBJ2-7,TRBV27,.,TGTGCCAGCATAAAGAGGGGTCCCTACGAGCAGTACTTC,CASIKRGPYEQYF
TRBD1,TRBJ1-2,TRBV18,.,TGTGCCAGCTCACCCCCGGGACAGGGAGGAGGCTACACCTTC,CASSPPGQGGGYTF
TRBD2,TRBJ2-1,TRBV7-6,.,TGTGCCAGCAGCTTGGGGGGGAGGTACGGTGAGCAGTTCTTC,CASSLGGRYGEQFF
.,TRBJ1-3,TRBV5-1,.,TGCGCCAGCAGCTTGGAGGCGGCCGCAGGAAACACCATATATTTT,CASSLEAAAGNTIYF
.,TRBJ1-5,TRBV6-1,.,TGTGCCAGCAGTGAAGTCAAGGATCAGCCCCAGCATTTT,CASSEVKDQPQHF
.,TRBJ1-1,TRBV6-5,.,TGTGCCAGCAGTTACACGAGAGTCACTGAAGCTTTCTTT,CASSYTRVTEAFF
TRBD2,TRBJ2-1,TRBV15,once,TGTGCCACCCTACTAGCGGGGGGTGGCAATGAGCAGTTCTTC,CATLLAGGGNEQFF
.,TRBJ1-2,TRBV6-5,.,TGTGCCAGCAGTTACTCGCGGGGGACATATGGCTACACCTTC,CASSYSRGTYGYTF
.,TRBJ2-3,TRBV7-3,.,TGTGCCAGCAGCTTCGACTACACAGATACGCAGTATTTT,CASSFDYTDTQYF
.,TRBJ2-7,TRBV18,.,TGTGCCAGCTCACCGTCTAGTCTCGCCTACGAGCAGTACTTC,CASSPSSLAYEQYF
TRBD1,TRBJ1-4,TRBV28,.,TGTGCCAGCAGTGCAAGCCTGTTGACAGGGGGCAAGGAAAAACTGTTTTTT,CASSASLLTGGKEKLFF
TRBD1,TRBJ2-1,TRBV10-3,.,TGTGCCATCAGCTCCCCGGGACAGGGACACAATGAGCAGTTCTTC,CAISSPGQGHNEQFF
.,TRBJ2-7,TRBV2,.,TGTGCCAGCAGGAAGATTATGGGCGAGCAGTACTTC,CASRKIMGEQYF
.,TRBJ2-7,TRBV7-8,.,TGTGCCAGCAGCACACTGATAGGGGTGAGCGAGCAGTACTTC,CASSTLIGVSEQYF
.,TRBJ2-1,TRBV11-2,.,TGTGCCAGCAGACAGACAATGGGCAGACGGCTCTACAATGAGCAGTTCTTC,CASRQTMGRRLYNEQFF
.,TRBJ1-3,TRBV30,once,TGTGCCTGGAGTGAGACATCACCTGGAAACACCATATATTTT,CAWSETSPGNTIYF
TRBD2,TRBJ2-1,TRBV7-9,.,TGTGCCAGCAGCGACTGGTGGCCTAGCGGGTCAAGCTCCTACAATGAGCAGTTCTTC,CASSDWWPSGSSSYNEQFF